The rows below give T cell receptor beta chains drawn from one sample of a study of blood T cell repertoires in COVID-19. The table came from immunoSEQ multiplex PCR; TCRdb's copy has only in-frame clones and leaves some out. The profile covers about 200,000 clones, with 65% to 90% appearing a single time and roughly 4% taken by the ten largest. Sequencing input: PBMCs or T cells enriched from blood (not recorded which). The receptor source for this set is a woman under 40 who had been exposed to COVID-19. Both conserved end residues are part of each CDR3.

TRBJ1-6 TRBV6-5 CASTKGDRDNSPLHF
TRBJ1-4 TRBV2 CASSVHPGKPNEKLFF
TRBJ1-2 TRBV6-5 CASRSGGLFYGYTF
TRBJ1-5 TRBV6-5 CASLGGLGNQPQHF
TRBJ2-5 TRBV24-1 CAAQSSGGVQETQYF
TRBJ2-1 TRBV12-3/TRBV12-4 CASSLQGGHEQFF
TRBJ2-7 TRBV9 CASSRGQGEGWSYEQYF
TRBJ2-3 TRBV5-6 CASSLVVRGATDTQYF
TRBJ1-1 TRBV3-1/TRBV3-2 CASSQGTGPGYEAFF
TRBJ1-2 TRBV30 CAWTRSGVSRGGYTF
TRBJ1-4 TRBV3-1/TRBV3-2 CASSQDGAGGNEKLFF
TRBJ2-1 TRBV15 CATSRGSGGRNNEQFF
TRBJ1-5 TRBV19 CASSIGQFNQPQHF
TRBJ1-6 TRBV27 CASRSKGASGSPLHF
TRBJ2-5 TRBV5-4 CASSKGLAGLEETQYF
TRBJ2-1 TRBV2 CASSELAGPRGEQFF
TRBJ1-2 TRBV15 CATSRAYGETRGYTF
TRBJ1-1 TRBV11-2 CASSLVAEMNTEAFF
TRBJ1-1 TRBV19 CASSEQGANTEAFF
TRBJ1-1 TRBV14 CASSLGQGREAFF
TRBJ1-1 TRBV19 CASRDRGLKTEAFF
TRBJ1-4 TRBV11-3 CASSFRTGAGTNEKLFF
TRBJ2-1 TRBV4-2 CASSPEPGQGANNEQFF
TRBJ1-2 TRBV10-3 CAIEGSGNGYTF
TRBJ1-1 TRBV6-2/TRBV6-3 CASSSTGQMNTEAFF
TRBJ1-1 TRBV5-6 CASSLVTENTEAFF
TRBJ1-3 TRBV5-1 CASSETPAMDTIYF
TRBJ2-5 TRBV29-1 CSVLAGGGVETQYF
TRBJ2-1 TRBV9 CASSPGGGWEFF
TRBJ1-2 TRBV19 CASSIGDSFHGYTF
TRBJ1-6 TRBV19 CASSTHRDSWNSPLHF